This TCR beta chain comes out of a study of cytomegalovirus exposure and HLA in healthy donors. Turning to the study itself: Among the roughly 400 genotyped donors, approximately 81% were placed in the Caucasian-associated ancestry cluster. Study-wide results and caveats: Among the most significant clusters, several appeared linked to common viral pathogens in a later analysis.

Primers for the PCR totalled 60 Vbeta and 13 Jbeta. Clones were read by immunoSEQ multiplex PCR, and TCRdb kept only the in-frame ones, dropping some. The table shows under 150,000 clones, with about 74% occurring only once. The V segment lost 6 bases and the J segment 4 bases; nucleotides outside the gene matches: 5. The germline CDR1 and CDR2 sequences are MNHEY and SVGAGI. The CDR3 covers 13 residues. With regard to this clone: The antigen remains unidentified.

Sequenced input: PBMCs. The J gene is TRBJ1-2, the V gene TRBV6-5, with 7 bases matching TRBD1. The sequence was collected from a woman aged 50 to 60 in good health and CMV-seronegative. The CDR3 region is CASRSGQLYGYTF. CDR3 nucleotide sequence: TGTGCCAGCAGATCGGGACAGCTCTATGGCTACACCTTC.